This paragraph reports one TCR beta chain. The sample originates from a study of blood T cells in healthy people across ages. With V trimmed by 1 base and J by 3 bases, 17 bases remained unmatched. The V gene's germline CDR1 is MNHNS and CDR2 SASEGT. The CDR3 has 19 residues. Primers used in a second PCR of about 6 to 11 cycles were a sample-barcoded 5' primer and a J-beta primer mix. TCRdb reanalysed the 5' RACE reads using MiXCR and keeps one entry per CDR3 protein. The table lists about 1,500,000 distinct CDR3 sequences, 28% of them singletons. This clonotype originated in a woman under 40 in good health. The sequenced sample was blood. V usage is TRBV6-1 and J usage is TRBJ1-1, with 7 nucleotides matching TRBD1. The DNA of the CDR3 is TGTGCCAGCAGTGAAGTCCGGCGTATGGTAAGGGGGCGGGACACTGAAGCTTTCTTT. Amino acids: CASSEVRRMVRGRDTEAFF.